These 3 T cell receptor beta chains share one sample of origin, sequenced in a study of cytomegalovirus exposure and HLA in healthy donors. PCR was performed using 60 Vbeta and 13 Jbeta primers. Clones were sequenced by immunoSEQ multiplex PCR, and TCRdb holds only the in-frame ones, with some missing. Seen here are roughly 130,000 clones, 74% observed once, and the top ten hold 4.3%. Sample: PBMCs. The origin of the receptors is a man aged 18 to 29 in good health and CMV-seropositive.

The chain is built from TRBV28 and TRBJ1-6; tentatively, D is TRBD1 (6 bases). Germline-derived CDR1 and CDR2 are MDHEN and SYDVKM. This CDR3 spans 12 amino acids. The V end was cut by 8 bases, the J end by 7 bases, with 9 bases between. CDR3 sequence reads: CASGQGNSPLHF. The CDR3, as DNA: TGTGCCAGCGGGCAGGGGAATTCACCCCTCCACTTT. Drawing the rest from reference TRBV28 and TRBJ1-6, the complete variable domain is DVKVTQSSRYLVKRTGEKVFLECVQDMDHENMFWYRQDPGLGLRLIYFSYDVKMKEKGDIPEGYSVSREKKERFSLILESASTNQTSMYLCASGQGNSPLHFGNGTRLTVT.

J is TRBJ2-1 and V is TRBV28; TRBD2 aligns across 14 bases. The germline V gene encodes CDR1 MDHEN and CDR2 SYDVKM. Trimming cost V 5 bases and J 5 bases; bases outside gene matches: 8. The CDR3 runs to 17 residues. CDR3 sequence: CASSLRTSGGPNNEQFF. The CDR3 DNA reads as TGTGCCAGCAGTCTGCGGACTAGCGGGGGGCCAAACAATGAGCAGTTCTTC.

The chain links TRBV7-3 to TRBJ2-1; D is possibly TRBD2 (6 bases). CDR3 length: 14 amino acids. With 3 bases removed from V and 7 bases from J, the gap between germline ends came to 13 bases. Germline CDR1 is SGHTA and CDR2 is FQGTGA. CDR3: CASSFWGDPNEQFF. The CDR3 DNA sequence: TGTGCCAGCAGCTTTTGGGGGGATCCTAATGAGCAGTTCTTC.